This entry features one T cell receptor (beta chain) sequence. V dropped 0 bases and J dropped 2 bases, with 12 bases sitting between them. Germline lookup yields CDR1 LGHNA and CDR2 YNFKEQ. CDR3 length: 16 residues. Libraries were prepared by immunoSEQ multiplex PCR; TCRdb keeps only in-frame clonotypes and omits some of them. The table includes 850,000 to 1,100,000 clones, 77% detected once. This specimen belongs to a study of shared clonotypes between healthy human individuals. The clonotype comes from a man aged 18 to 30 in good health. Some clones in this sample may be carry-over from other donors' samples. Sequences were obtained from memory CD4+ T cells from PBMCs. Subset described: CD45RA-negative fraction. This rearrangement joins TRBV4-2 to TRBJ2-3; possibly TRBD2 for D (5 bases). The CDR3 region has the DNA TGTGCCAGCAGCCAAGAAACGGGCGGGCCCACAGATACGCAGTATTTT. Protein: CASSQETGGPTDTQYF.